This TCR beta chain was found in a study of T cell clonality in common variable immunodeficiency. Findings and caveats of the study: Fewer deletions and N-nucleotide insertions were reportedly seen in common variable immunodeficiency TCR beta sequences.

Generated by immunoSEQ multiplex PCR, the TCRdb table keeps only in-frame clones and is missing some. The repertoire has 35,000 or so clones, none seen only once; the ten largest take about 1%. V gave up 3 bases and J gave up 2 bases, with 13 bases separating them. The CDR3 extends over 15 amino acids. Germline V gene lookup returns CDR1 SGHRS and CDR2 YFSETQ. There are many counts of this clone. What it binds is unknown. Read sequence stops 3 residues before the CDR3 end, and the germline J gene provides the missing end. The chain has TRBV5-1 and TRBJ2-3; the D gene is possibly TRBD1 (6 bases). The clonotype was recovered from a person aged 18-70 years in good health. Material for sequencing was peripheral blood mononuclear cells. CDR3 bases read: TGCGCCAGCAGCTCCCAGGGGCACCTCACAGATACG. As protein: CASSSQGHLTDT. The full CDR3 protein is CASSSQGHLTDTQYF.